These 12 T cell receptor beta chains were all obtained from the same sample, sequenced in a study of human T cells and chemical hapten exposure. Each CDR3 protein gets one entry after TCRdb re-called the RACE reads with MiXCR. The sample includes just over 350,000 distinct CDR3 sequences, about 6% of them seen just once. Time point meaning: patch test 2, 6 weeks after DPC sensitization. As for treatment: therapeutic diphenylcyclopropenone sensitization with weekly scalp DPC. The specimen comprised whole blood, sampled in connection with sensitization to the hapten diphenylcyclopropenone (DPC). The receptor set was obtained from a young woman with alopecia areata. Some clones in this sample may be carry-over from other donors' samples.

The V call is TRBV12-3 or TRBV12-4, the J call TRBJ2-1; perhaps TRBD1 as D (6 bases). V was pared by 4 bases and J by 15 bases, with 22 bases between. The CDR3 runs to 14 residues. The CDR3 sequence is CASSSAIPGEGVFF. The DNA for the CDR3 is TGTGCCAGCAGTTCCGCGATTCCCGGAGAGGGGGTGTTCTTC.

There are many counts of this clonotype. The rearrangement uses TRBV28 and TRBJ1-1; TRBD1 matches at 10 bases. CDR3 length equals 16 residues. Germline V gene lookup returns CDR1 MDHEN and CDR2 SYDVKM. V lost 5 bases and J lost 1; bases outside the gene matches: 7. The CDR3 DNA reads TGTGCCAGCAGTGGCTCCCGGGACAGGGGGAACACTGAAGCTTTCTTT. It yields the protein CASSGSRDRGNTEAFF.

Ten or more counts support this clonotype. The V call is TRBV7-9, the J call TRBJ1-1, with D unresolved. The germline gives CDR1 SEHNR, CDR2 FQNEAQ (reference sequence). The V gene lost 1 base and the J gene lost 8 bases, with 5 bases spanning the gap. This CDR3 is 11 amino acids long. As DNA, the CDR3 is TGTGCCAGCAGCTTAGTTGCCGAAGCTTTCTTT. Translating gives CASSLVAEAFF.

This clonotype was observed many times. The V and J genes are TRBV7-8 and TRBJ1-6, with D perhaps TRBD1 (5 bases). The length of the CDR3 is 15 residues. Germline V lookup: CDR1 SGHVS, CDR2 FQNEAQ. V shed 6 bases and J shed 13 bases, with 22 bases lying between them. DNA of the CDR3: TGTGCCAGCAGACGTGGTCAAGGGGAATTTCAGCCCCTCCACTTT. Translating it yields CASRRGQGEFQPLHF.

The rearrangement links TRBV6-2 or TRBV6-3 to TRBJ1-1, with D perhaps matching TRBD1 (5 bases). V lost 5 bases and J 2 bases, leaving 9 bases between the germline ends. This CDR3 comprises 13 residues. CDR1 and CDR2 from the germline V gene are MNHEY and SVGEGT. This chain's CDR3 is CASSKQANTEAFF. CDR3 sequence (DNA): TGTGCCAGCAGTAAACAGGCAAACACTGAAGCTTTCTTT.

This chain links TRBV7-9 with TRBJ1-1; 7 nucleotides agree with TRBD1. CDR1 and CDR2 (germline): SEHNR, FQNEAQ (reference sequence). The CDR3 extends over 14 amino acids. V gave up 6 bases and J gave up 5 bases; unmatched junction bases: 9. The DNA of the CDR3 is TGTGCCAGCAGAAAGTGGGACAGTTCTACTGAAGCTTTCTTT. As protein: CASRKWDSSTEAFF. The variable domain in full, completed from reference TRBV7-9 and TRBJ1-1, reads DTGVSQNPRHKITKRGQNVTFRCDPISEHNRLYWYRQTLGQGPEFLTYFQNEAQLEKSRLLSDRFSAERPKGSFSTLEIQRTEQGDSAMYLCASRKWDSSTEAFFGQGTRLTVV.

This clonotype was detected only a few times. CDR3 in DNA: TGTGCCAGCAGCCAAGATTCCGAAGGATACAATGAGCAGTTCTTC. Translated: CASSQDSEGYNEQFF. The rearrangement joins TRBV3-1 to TRBJ2-1; no clear D gene. Per the germline V gene, CDR1 is LGHDT and CDR2 is YNNKEL (reference sequence). V dropped 0 bases and J dropped 4 bases, with 10 bases sitting between them. CDR3 size: 15 residues.

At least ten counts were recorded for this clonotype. This CDR3 is CASSPLGQGNSPLHF. For the CDR3, the DNA is TGTGCCAGCAGCCCGCTGGGACAGGGGAATTCACCCCTCCACTTT. The gene calls are TRBV28 and TRBJ1-6; 10 nucleotides align to TRBD1. The CDR3 consists of 15 residues. The J segment lost 7 bases and the V segment lost 6 bases, leaving 6 bases of the junction unmatched. CDR1 and CDR2 from the germline V gene are MDHEN and SYDVKM.

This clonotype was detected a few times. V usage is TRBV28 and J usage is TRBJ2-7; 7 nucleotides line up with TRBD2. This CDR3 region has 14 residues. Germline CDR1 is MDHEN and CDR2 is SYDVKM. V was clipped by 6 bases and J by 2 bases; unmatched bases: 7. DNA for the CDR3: TGTGCCAGCAGGGGGGGGGGACTCCCCTACGAGCAGTACTTC. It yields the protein CASRGGGLPYEQYF.

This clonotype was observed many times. CDR3 in DNA: TGTGCCAGCAGTGGAACAGGGTTGGGGAGCACAGATACGCAGTATTTT. Residues: CASSGTGLGSTDTQYF. The V and J genes are TRBV6-5 and TRBJ2-3; possible D gene TRBD1, 6 bases. CDR1 is MNHEY and CDR2 is SVGAGI in the germline V gene. The ends were cut back, 5 bases at V and 0 bases at J, with 15 bases in the middle. The length of the CDR3 is 16 residues.

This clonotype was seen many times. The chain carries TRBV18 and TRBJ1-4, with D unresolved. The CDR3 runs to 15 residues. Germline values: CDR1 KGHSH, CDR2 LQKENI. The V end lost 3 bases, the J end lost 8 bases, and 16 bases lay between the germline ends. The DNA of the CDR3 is TGTGCCAGCTCACCTATCTCCTCACGGGCAGAAAAACTGTTTTTT. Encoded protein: CASSPISSRAEKLFF. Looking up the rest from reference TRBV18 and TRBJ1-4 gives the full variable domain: NAGVMQNPRHLVRRRGQEARLRCSPMKGHSHVYWYRQLPEEGLKFMVYLQKENIIDESGMPKERFSAEFPKEGPSILRIQQVVRGDSAAYFCASSPISSRAEKLFFGSGTQLSVL.

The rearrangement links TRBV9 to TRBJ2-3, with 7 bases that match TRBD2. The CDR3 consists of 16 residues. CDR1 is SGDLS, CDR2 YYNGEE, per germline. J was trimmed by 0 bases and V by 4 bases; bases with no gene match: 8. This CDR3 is CASSSASGPSTDTQYF. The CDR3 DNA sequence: TGTGCCAGCAGCTCTGCTAGCGGACCTAGCACAGATACGCAGTATTTT.